These 18 T cell receptor beta chains came from one sample sequenced in a study of shared clonotypes between healthy human individuals (TCRdb year 2020). The library was obtained by the immunoSEQ multiplex PCR assay. What TCRdb holds here is the immuneACCESS table cut down to in-frame rearrangements. Part of the clones is not present; checked against another copy, under half of the missing clones reflect an unresolved V gene, and the others are unexplained. The sample yields 760,000 or so clones; about 96% were counted once. In total, the top ten clones hold roughly 0.23% of the sample. CD8 naive samples consisted of CD45RO-negative cells that were positively selected for CCR7, yielding a CD45RA+CCR7+ population without TemRA cells. The source material was naive CD8+ T cells sorted from blood. The meaning of the sample's cell subset or site label: CD45RA+CCR7+. Receptors were obtained from a man in his thirties or forties in good health.

A word on this clone: This sample also contains other DNA sequences that code for the same CDR3. The chain uses TRBV5-1 and TRBJ2-2; no clear D gene. Trimming pared 1 base from V and 5 bases from J, leaving 6 bases between. The CDR3 is 13 amino acids. CDR1 and CDR2 from the germline V gene are SGHRS and YFSETQ. This CDR3 is CASSLTGTGELFF. Written as DNA, the CDR3 is TGCGCCAGCAGCTTGACCGGTACCGGGGAGCTGTTTTTT.

V gene TRBV5-1 combines with J gene TRBJ2-7; no firm D call. The germline V gene has CDR1 SGHRS and CDR2 YFSETQ. The CDR3 spans 13 residues. Deletions cut 6 bases from V and 2 bases from J, with 12 bases between. The CDR3 loop reads CASKTELAYEQYF. The CDR3 DNA sequence: TGCGCCAGCAAGACCGAATTGGCCTACGAGCAGTACTTC.

The J gene is TRBJ2-1, the V gene TRBV6-1; possible D gene TRBD2, 6 bases. V was shortened by 0 bases and J by 2 bases, with 11 bases between the two germline ends. The CDR3 extends over 16 amino acids. The germline V gene has CDR1 MNHNS and CDR2 SASEGT. In DNA form, the CDR3 reads TGTGCCAGCAGTGAAGCTGGGAGGAAACCCTACAATGAGCAGTTCTTC. It codes for CASSEAGRKPYNEQFF.

V and J are TRBV29-1 and TRBJ2-2, with 7 bases aligning to TRBD2. The J segment lost 10 bases and the V segment lost 5 bases, leaving 10 bases of the junction unmatched. Germline CDR1 SQVTM, CDR2 ANQGSEA. There are 13 residues in the CDR3. Here the CDR3 reads CSVSGPGGEELFF. The DNA for the CDR3 is TGCAGCGTTTCTGGGCCGGGAGGAGAGGAGCTGTTTTTT.

The chain combines TRBV7-2 with TRBJ2-7, with a possible D match to TRBD2 (6 bases). The V end lost 5 bases, the J end lost 3 bases, and 17 bases lay between the germline ends. This CDR3 spans 15 amino acids. CDR1 and CDR2 (germline): SGHTA, FQGNSA. CDR3 sequence: CASSVTSGLHYEQYF. In nucleotides, the CDR3 is TGTGCCAGCAGCGTTACGTCGGGACTCCACTACGAGCAGTACTTC. The full variable domain, in which reference TRBV7-2 and TRBJ2-7 provide the parts outside the CDR3, is GAGVSQSPSNKVTEKGKDVELRCDPISGHTALYWYRQSLGQGLEFLIYFQGNSAPDKSGLPSDRFSAERTGGSVSTLTIQRTQQEDSAVYLCASSVTSGLHYEQYFGPGTRLTVT.

The J gene is TRBJ2-7, the V gene TRBV13; D possibly corresponds to TRBD1 (6 bases). Germline assignment: CDR1 PRHDT and CDR2 FYEKMQ (reference sequence). V lost 5 bases and J 0 bases, leaving 14 bases between the germline ends. The CDR3 loop spans 15 amino acids. This chain's CDR3 is CASSRAGTISYEQYF. The CDR3 DNA reads TGTGCCAGCAGCCGAGCCGGGACAATCTCCTACGAGCAGTACTTC.

The CDR3 reads CASSSGLARHTGELFF. The CDR3 DNA follows: TGTGCCAGCAGCTCCGGACTAGCGCGCCACACCGGGGAGCTGTTTTTT. The V and J genes are TRBV7-9 and TRBJ2-2; 9 bases line up with TRBD2. CDR1 and CDR2 from the germline V gene are SEHNR and FQNEAQ (reference sequence). Unmatched junction bases numbered 6, after V lost 4 bases and J lost 3 bases. The CDR3 extends over 16 amino acids.

As for this clone: Other DNA sequences in this sample translate to the same CDR3. V is TRBV6-1 and J is TRBJ2-6; D possibly corresponds to TRBD1 (5 bases). The V end lost 8 bases, the J end lost 1 base, and 9 bases lay between the germline ends. The CDR3 is 14 amino acids. Germline V gene data show CDR1 as MNHNS and CDR2 as SASEGT. The CDR3 region is CASRDSSGANVLTF. The CDR3 coding sequence is TGTGCCAGCCGAGACAGTTCTGGGGCCAACGTCCTGACTTTC.

The V and J genes are TRBV19 and TRBJ2-5, with 8 bases matching TRBD1. Germline loops: CDR1 LNHDA, CDR2 SQIVND (reference sequence). The V and J ends lost 3 bases and 5 bases, in that order; junction bases with no gene match: 8. The CDR3 is 15 amino acids. The CDR3 sequence is CASSIGAGGDETQYF. The CDR3 coding sequence is TGTGCCAGTAGTATCGGTGCAGGGGGCGATGAGACCCAGTACTTC.

With regard to this clone: Other DNA sequences in this sample translate to the same CDR3. The chain has TRBV28 and TRBJ2-7; D gene uncertain. There are 11 residues in the CDR3. Per germline, CDR1 MDHEN and CDR2 SYDVKM. Trimming removed 3 bases from V and 3 bases from J, with 3 bases in between. CDR3: CASSLHYEQYF. The CDR3 DNA follows: TGTGCCAGCAGTTTGCACTACGAGCAGTACTTC.

This chain joins TRBV27 and TRBJ2-5; TRBD2 matches 9 bases. CDR3 length equals 14 residues. In germline, CDR1 is MNHEY, CDR2 SMNVEV (reference sequence). J lost 4 bases, V lost 8 bases, and 8 bases had no gene match. In DNA form, the CDR3 reads TGTGCCAGCGGGGTAGCGGGAGCGTCAGAGACCCAGTACTTC. It is translated as CASGVAGASETQYF.

V is TRBV7-9 and J is TRBJ2-3; TRBD2 is a possible D gene (5 bases). Trimming removed 7 bases at V and 4 bases at J, with 9 bases between. CDR3 length: 12 amino acids. CDR1 is SEHNR and CDR2 is FQNEAQ in the germline V gene (reference sequence). Here the CDR3 reads CASKDLADTQYF. In nucleotides, the CDR3 is TGTGCCAGCAAGGACTTGGCAGATACGCAGTATTTT.

This rearrangement joins TRBV28 to TRBJ1-1; 7 bases agree with TRBD1. Looked up from germline, CDR1 is MDHEN and CDR2 is SYDVKM. The CDR3 has 14 amino acids. Losses at the gene ends were 2 bases for V and 5 bases for J; bases not matched to a gene: 5. The CDR3 DNA is TGTGCCAGCAGTTTAACAGGGGTAGTGACTGAAGCTTTCTTT. Translating gives CASSLTGVVTEAFF.

CDR3 loop: CASSPPEGREFGYTF. DNA of the CDR3: TGTGCCAGCAGCCCCCCCGAGGGCAGAGAGTTTGGCTACACCTTC. This chain uses TRBV7-9 with TRBJ1-2; D unresolved. V was pared by 5 bases and J by 7 bases, with 20 bases between. Germline CDR1 SEHNR, CDR2 FQNEAQ (reference sequence). The CDR3 spans 15 residues.

The chain has TRBV7-9 and TRBJ1-1; D uncertain. CDR1 SEHNR and CDR2 FQNEAQ come from the germline V gene (reference sequence). V was shortened by 2 bases and J by 6 bases, with 7 bases between the two germline ends. The CDR3 contains 12 residues. The CDR3 here is CASSLNTPEAFF. The CDR3 DNA follows: TGTGCCAGCAGCTTAAACACGCCTGAAGCTTTCTTT.

CDR3 region: CASSKGFRVRPGDIQYF. The CDR3 DNA follows: TGTGCCAGTAGTAAAGGCTTCCGGGTTCGACCGGGGGACATTCAGTACTTC. The chain combines TRBV19 with TRBJ2-4; tentatively, D is TRBD2 (6 bases). V was trimmed by 4 bases and J by 8 bases, leaving 24 bases between them. Germline values: CDR1 LNHDA, CDR2 SQIVND (reference sequence). The CDR3 contains 17 residues.

V is TRBV2 and J is TRBJ2-7; the match to TRBD1 covers 8 bases. Germline V CDR1 and CDR2: SNHLY, FYNNEI. V shed 7 bases, J shed 0 bases, and the junction held 11 bases outside the gene matches. This CDR3 has 16 amino acids. The CDR3, as DNA: TGTGCCAGCAATCGAGAGGGGGACAGGAGCTCCTACGAGCAGTACTTC. It encodes CASNREGDRSSYEQYF.

The J gene is TRBJ2-2, the V gene TRBV4-1; no reliable D call. The V and J ends lost 6 bases and 0 bases respectively, with 8 bases between them. Germline-derived CDR1 and CDR2 are MGHRA and YSYEKL. CDR3 length: 14 residues. The CDR3 is CASSGQANTGELFF. CDR3 bases: TGCGCCAGCAGTGGGCAAGCGAACACCGGGGAGCTGTTTTTT.